This TCR beta chain originates from a study of shared clonotypes between healthy human individuals. CDR1 SGHRS and CDR2 YFSETQ come from the germline V gene. The CDR3 consists of 16 residues. V was clipped by 0 bases and J by 3 bases, with 16 bases between them. Splitting of each subset's genomic DNA was done evenly across several immunoSEQ plates. Profiling relied on immunoSEQ multiplex PCR, and the TCRdb table lists in-frame clones only, not all of them. The sample comprises fewer than 3 million clones, 80% to 95% of which are singletons, and 0.37% rests with the top ten. Sequences were obtained from naive CD4+ T cells from PBMCs. Subset noted: CD45RA+ positively selected. The gene calls are TRBV5-1 and TRBJ2-7; TRBD2 is a possible D gene (6 bases). The clonotype originates from a man aged 18 to 29 in good health. Some clones in this sample may be carry-over from other donors' samples. CDR3 sequence (DNA): TGCGCCAGCAGCTTGGCCGTCAGTCAGGGAGGCTACGAGCAGTACTTC. This translates into CASSLAVSQGGYEQYF.